These 28 T cell receptor beta chains were all obtained from the same sample, sequenced in a study of OX40 agonist ivuxolimab in advanced cancers. Method: immunoSEQ multiplex PCR; TCRdb's copy keeps in-frame clones and lacks some. The sample carries some 90,000 clones, around 87% recorded once. The specimen comprised CD4+ or CD8+ T cells sorted from blood, sampled in a trial of the OX40 agonist ivuxolimab. These receptors originate from an adult with an advanced solid tumor such as melanoma, head and neck, liver or kidney cancer.

The chain employs TRBV5-1 and TRBJ1-4, with D tentatively TRBD1 (5 bases). Trimming stripped 2 bases from V and 8 bases from J, with 13 bases between. Germline-derived CDR1 and CDR2 are SGHRS and YFSETQ. The CDR3 totals 14 residues. The CDR3 is CASSLAGDQEKLFF. For the CDR3, the DNA is TGCGCCAGCAGCTTAGCCGGGGACCAGGAAAAACTGTTTTTT.

J is TRBJ1-2 and V is TRBV5-1; tentative D call: TRBD1 (6 bases). Germline assignment: CDR1 SGHRS and CDR2 YFSETQ. This CDR3 is 16 amino acids long. Trimming took off 0 bases at V and 4 bases at J, with 16 bases between the two ends. CDR3 nucleotides: TGCGCCAGCAGCTTGGTAATGGGGGGCGCAAGCTATGGCTACACCTTC. It yields the protein CASSLVMGGASYGYTF.

The chain is built from TRBV2 and TRBJ2-7; D might be TRBD1 (5 bases). Germline V lookup: CDR1 SNHLY, CDR2 FYNNEI. The length of the CDR3 is 14 residues. Trimming shortened V by 4 bases and J by 0 bases, and 10 bases separated the two germline ends. CDR3 DNA: TGTGCCAGCAGTGGCAGGGCCGACTCCTACGAGCAGTACTTC. Protein sequence: CASSGRADSYEQYF.

This chain connects TRBV11-2 to TRBJ2-1; D tentatively fits TRBD1 or TRBD2 (5 bases each). V lost 1 base and J lost 4, with 14 bases in between. In germline, CDR1 is SGHAT, CDR2 FQNNGV. CDR3 size: 16 residues. In DNA, the CDR3 is TGTGCCAGCAGCTTAGGTGGGACCATCTATTACAATGAGCAGTTCTTC. Protein product: CASSLGGTIYYNEQFF.

The gene calls are TRBV10-3 and TRBJ1-4; 9 bases align to TRBD1. Trimming at V came to 0 bases and at J to 5 bases, leaving 7 bases not matched to a gene. Looked up from germline, CDR1 is ENHRY and CDR2 is SYGVKD. This CDR3 spans 17 amino acids. CDR3 sequence: CAISESKTGGANEKLFF. CDR3 DNA: TGTGCCATCAGTGAGTCGAAAACAGGGGGCGCGAATGAAAAACTGTTTTTT.

The gene calls are TRBV9 and TRBJ2-1; 11 bases align to TRBD2. The junction had 19 bases not matched to a gene; V was cut back by 0 bases and J by 8 bases. The CDR3 covers 20 residues. Per the germline V gene, CDR1 is SGDLS and CDR2 is YYNGEE. The CDR3 region has the DNA TGTGCCAGCAGCGTAGATGGAGGGAGGGGGACTAGCGGCCGGTTCGATGAGCAGTTCTTC. This translates into CASSVDGGRGTSGRFDEQFF.

The chain links TRBV30 to TRBJ2-5; no clear D gene. Germline V lookup: CDR1 GTSNPN, CDR2 SVGIG (reference sequence). Trimming removed 2 bases at V and 5 bases at J, with 6 bases between. The CDR3 extends over 11 amino acids. This CDR3 is CAWSPAETQYF. The CDR3 DNA follows: TGTGCCTGGAGTCCCGCGGAGACCCAGTACTTC.

CDR3 coding DNA: TGTGCCAGCAGCCCCGAGGCCAGGGTCGGTAGGGAAGCTTTCTTT. Amino acid sequence: CASSPEARVGREAFF. The V call is TRBV6-1, the J call TRBJ1-1, with D perhaps matching TRBD1 (5 bases). CDR1 MNHNS and CDR2 SASEGT come from the germline V gene. V lost 6 bases and J lost 8, with 22 bases in between. This CDR3 contains 15 residues.

The CDR3: CASSRRTPPYEQFF. The DNA of the CDR3 is TGTGCCAGCAGCCGAAGGACTCCTCCGTATGAGCAGTTCTTC. This chain uses TRBV4-2 with TRBJ2-1; possible D gene TRBD2, 5 bases. V lost 4 bases to trimming and J lost 8 bases, with 15 bases between them. Germline lookup yields CDR1 LGHNA and CDR2 YNFKEQ. The CDR3 is made up of 14 amino acids.

V usage is TRBV7-2 and J usage is TRBJ1-5; TRBD1 might be the D (5 bases). Germline V gene lookup returns CDR1 SGHTA and CDR2 FQGNSA. The CDR3 covers 13 residues. Trimming removed 5 bases from V and 3 bases from J, with 8 bases in between. The CDR3 DNA is TGTGCCAGCAGCCGGGACCTCAATCAGCCCCAGCATTTT. This sequence encodes CASSRDLNQPQHF.

V and J are TRBV19 and TRBJ2-7, with TRBD2 matching over 15 bases. The germline gives CDR1 LNHDA, CDR2 SQIVND (reference sequence). The CDR3 is 16 residues long. With V trimmed by 0 bases and J by 4 bases, 1 base remained unmatched. The CDR3 spells CASSIDGTSGRYEQYF. CDR3 nucleotide sequence: TGTGCCAGTAGTATAGATGGGACTAGCGGGAGGTACGAGCAGTACTTC.

The chain has TRBV7-6 and TRBJ2-6; no reliable D call. This CDR3 contains 17 residues. V was pared by 0 bases and J by 0 bases, with 9 bases between. Germline values: CDR1 SGHVS, CDR2 FNYEAQ. In DNA form, the CDR3 reads TGTGCCAGCAGCTTAGCGGATCCCAGCTCTGGGGCCAACGTCCTGACTTTC. This codes for CASSLADPSSGANVLTF. The complete variable domain, with remaining parts taken from reference TRBV7-6 and TRBJ2-6, reads GAGVSQSPRYKVTKRGQDVALRCDPISGHVSLYWYRQALGQGPEFLTYFNYEAQQDKSGLPNDRFSAERPEGSISTLTIQRTEQRDSAMYRCASSLADPSSGANVLTFGAGSRLTVL.

This clone was seen only once. This rearrangement joins TRBV7-2 to TRBJ2-7; D is undetermined. Germline CDR1 SGHTA, CDR2 FQGNSA. The CDR3 sequence is 15 residues long. V was cut by 2 bases and J by 6 bases, with 17 bases left in between. Here the CDR3 reads CASSLSVLVTGEQYF. CDR3 nucleotide sequence: TGTGCCAGCAGCTTATCCGTCCTAGTGACGGGCGAGCAGTACTTC.

This clone was found a few times. The chain joins TRBV27 to TRBJ2-3; 7 nucleotides match TRBD1. Looked up from germline, CDR1 is MNHEY and CDR2 is SMNVEV (reference sequence). The CDR3 is made up of 15 amino acids. With 4 bases clipped from V and 3 bases from J, the junction kept 7 bases outside the gene matches. CDR3 in amino acids: CASSWGQPGTDTQYF. The CDR3 coding sequence is TGTGCCAGCAGTTGGGGACAGCCAGGAACAGATACGCAGTATTTT.

V is TRBV18 and J is TRBJ1-2; D gene ambiguous. This CDR3 comprises 13 residues. The germline gives CDR1 KGHSH, CDR2 LQKENI. Deletions cut 2 bases from V and 1 base from J, with 5 bases between. Here the CDR3 reads CASSPASNYGYTF. The CDR3 DNA sequence: TGTGCCAGCTCACCAGCGAGTAACTATGGCTACACCTTC.

The V and J genes are TRBV30 and TRBJ2-4; tentatively, D is TRBD1 (6 bases). V was trimmed by 3 bases and J by 0 bases, leaving 12 bases between them. The V gene's germline CDR1 is GTSNPN and CDR2 SVGIG (reference sequence). This CDR3 is 15 amino acids long. The CDR3 DNA is TGTGCCTGGAGCGGACAGAGTCTAGCCAAAAACATTCAGTACTTC. This translates into CAWSGQSLAKNIQYF.

In its sample, this clone was seen a few times. V is TRBV15 and J is TRBJ2-7; D is possibly TRBD1 or TRBD2 (6 bases each). V shed 8 bases and J shed 4 bases, with 9 bases lying between them. CDR1 and CDR2 (germline): LNHNV, YYDKDF (reference sequence). This CDR3 is built from 11 residues. The DNA for the CDR3 is TGTGCCACCCAGGGGAGGTACGAGCAGTACTTC. Amino acids: CATQGRYEQYF.

V usage is TRBV19 and J usage is TRBJ2-6; TRBD1 agrees at 11 bases. The CDR3 totals 18 residues. The germline V gene encodes CDR1 LNHDA and CDR2 SQIVND (reference sequence). V lost 1 base and J lost 4; bases outside the gene matches: 6. The CDR3 is CASSIADRGRTGANVLTF. CDR3 coding DNA: TGTGCCAGTAGTATAGCGGACAGGGGGCGTACCGGGGCCAACGTCCTGACTTTC.

The chain joins TRBV6-5 to TRBJ1-1; 8 nucleotides match TRBD1. The CDR3 is 14 residues long. The trim removed 0 bases at V and 3 bases at J, leaving 0 bases unmatched. Germline V lookup: CDR1 MNHEY, CDR2 SVGAGI. The CDR3 bases are TGTGCCAGCAGTTACTCGACAGGGGACACTGAAGCTTTCTTT. Translated: CASSYSTGDTEAFF.

Concerning this clone itself: Within the sample, other DNA sequences also encode this same CDR3. The chain uses TRBV5-1 and TRBJ2-6, with D possibly matching TRBD1 (6 bases). Between the trimmed V and J ends, which lost 2 bases and 0 bases, there was a span of 12 bases. Per the germline V gene, CDR1 is SGHRS and CDR2 is YFSETQ. This CDR3 comprises 17 residues. The CDR3 nucleotides read TGCGCCAGCAGCTTAGGCCAGGGGACCTCTGGGGCCAACGTCCTGACTTTC. Its translation: CASSLGQGTSGANVLTF.

The chain combines TRBV9 with TRBJ2-1, with D possibly being TRBD2 (5 bases). Trimming cost V 0 bases and J 4 bases, with 8 bases left between them. The CDR3 runs 14 residues. Looked up from germline, CDR1 is SGDLS and CDR2 is YYNGEE. The DNA of the CDR3 is TGTGCCAGCAGCGTAGAAAAGCGGTACAATGAGCAGTTCTTC. It is translated as CASSVEKRYNEQFF.

The V and J genes are TRBV27 and TRBJ1-1; 8 nucleotides line up with TRBD1. In germline, CDR1 is MNHEY, CDR2 SMNVEV (reference sequence). Trimming cost V 6 bases and J 0 bases; bases outside gene matches: 3. This CDR3 region has 14 residues. DNA for the CDR3: TGTGCCAGCAGGACAGGGGATATGAACACTGAAGCTTTCTTT. Protein sequence: CASRTGDMNTEAFF.

The chain combines TRBV19 with TRBJ2-1; 7 bases are shared with TRBD2. V trimming: 7 bases; J trimming: 9 bases; junction bases outside the gene matches: 15. The CDR3 extends over 15 amino acids. Per the germline V gene, CDR1 is LNHDA and CDR2 is SQIVND (reference sequence). The CDR3 protein is CASTRDYFLEGEQFF. CDR3 sequence (DNA): TGTGCCAGTACCCGGGACTACTTTTTGGAGGGTGAGCAGTTCTTC.

The J gene is TRBJ2-1, the V gene TRBV10-1, with D perhaps being TRBD1 or TRBD2 (6 bases each). The V gene lost 4 bases and the J gene lost 7 bases, with 14 bases spanning the gap. This CDR3 comprises 14 residues. Germline CDR1 WNHNN, CDR2 SYGVQD (reference sequence). CDR3 DNA: TGCGCCAGCAGTGCTGGTACAGGGAGGAATGAGCAGTTCTTC. Translation gives CASSAGTGRNEQFF.

This sequence joins TRBV19 and TRBJ2-1; 7 positions match TRBD1. This CDR3 contains 13 residues. Germline V gene data show CDR1 as LNHDA and CDR2 as SQIVND (reference sequence). V shed 6 bases and J 5 bases; nucleotides not matched to a gene: 4. DNA for the CDR3: TGTGCCAGTAGCTTGGGACAGAACAATGAGCAGTTCTTC. It translates to CASSLGQNNEQFF.

This chain uses TRBV11-1 with TRBJ2-7, with D unresolved. The CDR3 length is 14 residues. Germline values: CDR1 SGHAT, CDR2 FQDESV (reference sequence). The ends were cut back, 2 bases at V and 2 bases at J, with 10 bases in the middle. Here the CDR3 DNA reads TGTGCCAGCAGCTTATATCGGGTGGCCTACGAGCAGTACTTC. It translates to CASSLYRVAYEQYF. The full variable domain, completed using reference TRBV11-1 and TRBJ2-7, is EAEVAQSPRYKITEKSQAVAFWCDPISGHATLYWYRQILGQGPELLVQFQDESVVDDSQLPKDRFSAERLKGVDSTLKIQPAELGDSAMYLCASSLYRVAYEQYFGPGTRLTVT.

The chain couples TRBV11-2 to TRBJ2-7; 9 nucleotides agree with TRBD1. Looked up from germline, CDR1 is SGHAT and CDR2 is FQNNGV. Unmatched junction bases numbered 2, after V lost 1 base and J lost 4 bases. The CDR3 covers 14 residues. The CDR3 nucleotides are TGTGCCAGCAGCTTAGGGACAGGGGAATACGAGCAGTACGTC. Protein sequence: CASSLGTGEYEQYV.

The CDR3 DNA reads as TGTGCCACCAGCAGAGAACTGGGCGGACTCCAAGAGACCCAGTACTTC. This encodes CATSRELGGLQETQYF. The chain couples TRBV15 to TRBJ2-5; D perhaps matches TRBD2 (5 bases). The length of the CDR3 is 16 residues. The germline CDR1 and CDR2 sequences are LNHNV and YYDKDF (reference sequence). V was pared by 0 bases and J by 1 base, with 12 bases between.